Listed below are T cell receptor beta chains from one sample, sequenced in a study of shared clonotypes between healthy human individuals. Profiled with immunoSEQ multiplex PCR; TCRdb holds only in-frame clones, not every one. The data hold millions of clones, with approximately 94% observed a single time. Source material: naive CD8+ T cells from PBMCs. These receptors originate from a man younger than 30 in good health. Some clones in this sample may be carry-over from other donors' samples. Both conserved end residues are part of each CDR3. The order of the fields is D gene, V gene, J gene, clone size, CDR3 DNA, CDR3 protein. A D gene is named only where the DNA matches it firmly. Clone size, where shown, is once, few, many, or a class for clones that have expanded.

TRBD2	TRBV9	TRBJ2-1	NA	TGTGCCAGCAGCGAGAGACTAGCGGGCAACAATGAGCAGTTCTTC	CASSERLAGNNEQFF
NA	TRBV11-2	TRBJ2-1	NA	TGTGCCAGCAGCTTAGTCCCTGAAAGCTCCTACAATGAGCAGTTCTTC	CASSLVPESSYNEQFF
TRBD1	TRBV7-9	TRBJ2-6	NA	TGTGCCAGCAGCTTATCTACGGGACAGGGGGAAGGTGGGGCCAACGTCCTGACTTTC	CASSLSTGQGEGGANVLTF
TRBD1	TRBV15	TRBJ2-3	NA	TGTGCCACCAGCACGCTCCGGGACAGGGGCACAGATACGCAGTATTTT	CATSTLRDRGTDTQYF
NA	TRBV5-1	TRBJ2-1	NA	TGCGCCAGCAGCTCGGGAAGATACAATGAGCAGTTCTTC	CASSSGRYNEQFF
TRBD2	TRBV7-9	TRBJ2-3	NA	TGTGCCAGCAGCTTAGCCCTAGCGGGAGAACCAGATACGCAGTATTTT	CASSLALAGEPDTQYF
TRBD2	TRBV28	TRBJ2-1	NA	TGTGCCAGCAGCCGGACTAGCGGGTACAATGAGCAGTTCTTC	CASSRTSGYNEQFF
NA	TRBV29-1	TRBJ2-1	NA	TGCAGCTCCATCTTCGGGAATGAGCAGTTCTTC	CSSIFGNEQFF
NA	TRBV5-1	TRBJ2-5	NA	TGCGCCAGCAGCTTGGCTCTAATAGACAGGTACATGGAGACCCAGTACTTC	CASSLALIDRYMETQYF
NA	TRBV6-1	TRBJ2-7	NA	TGTGCCAGCAGTGAACTGGGGGTGGGGGTAGGCTACGAGCAGTACTTC	CASSELGVGVGYEQYF
TRBD2	TRBV9	TRBJ2-3	NA	TGTGCCAGCAGCGTATTTAACGGGAGGGCTGAAGATACGCAGTATTTT	CASSVFNGRAEDTQYF
NA	TRBV27	TRBJ2-3	NA	TGTGCCAGCAGTATAGGGCTCACAGATACGCAGTATTTT	CASSIGLTDTQYF
NA	TRBV29-1	TRBJ1-1	NA	TGCAGCGCCGGAGACCAGAACACTGAAGCTTTCTTT	CSAGDQNTEAFF
TRBD2	TRBV11-2	TRBJ2-5	NA	TGTGCCAGCAGCTGGGGGGGACTAGCGGAAAAGGGCCAAGAGACCCAGTACTTC	CASSWGGLAEKGQETQYF
TRBD2	TRBV5-4	TRBJ2-7	once	TGTGCCAGCAGCTTGGGACTAGCGGGACTGGGAAACGAGCAGTACTTC	CASSLGLAGLGNEQYF
TRBD1	TRBV7-2	TRBJ2-2	NA	TGTGCCAGCAGCTCGTACGGGACAGGGGGGAACACCGGGGAGCTGTTTTTT	CASSSYGTGGNTGELFF
TRBD2	TRBV6-1	TRBJ2-7	NA	TGTGCCAGCACCTTCGGGACTAGCGGGGACTACGAGCAGTACTTC	CASTFGTSGDYEQYF
TRBD2	TRBV4-1	TRBJ2-7	NA	TGCGCCAGCAGCCCCCGGCTAGCGGGCTACGAGCAGTACTTC	CASSPRLAGYEQYF